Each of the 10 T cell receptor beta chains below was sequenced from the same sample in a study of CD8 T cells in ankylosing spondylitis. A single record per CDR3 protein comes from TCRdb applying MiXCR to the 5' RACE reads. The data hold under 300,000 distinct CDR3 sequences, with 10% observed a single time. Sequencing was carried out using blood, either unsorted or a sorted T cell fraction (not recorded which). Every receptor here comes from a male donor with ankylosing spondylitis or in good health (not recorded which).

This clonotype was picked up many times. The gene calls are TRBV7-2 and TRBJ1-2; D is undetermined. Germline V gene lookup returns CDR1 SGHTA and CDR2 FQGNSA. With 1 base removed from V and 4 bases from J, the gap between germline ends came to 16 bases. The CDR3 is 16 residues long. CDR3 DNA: TGTGCCAGCAGCTTAGAAACCGGTGGTAGCCTCTATGGCTACACCTTC. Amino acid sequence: CASSLETGGSLYGYTF.

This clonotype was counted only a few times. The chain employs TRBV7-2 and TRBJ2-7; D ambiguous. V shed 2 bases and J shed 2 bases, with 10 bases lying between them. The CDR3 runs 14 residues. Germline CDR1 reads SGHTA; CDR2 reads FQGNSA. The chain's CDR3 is CASSLTGPPYEQYF. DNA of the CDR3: TGTGCCAGCAGCTTAACGGGTCCACCCTACGAGCAGTACTTC. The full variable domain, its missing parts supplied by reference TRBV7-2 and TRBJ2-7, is GAGVSQSPSNKVTEKGKDVELRCDPISGHTALYWYRQSLGQGLEFLIYFQGNSAPDKSGLPSDRFSAERTGGSVSTLTIQRTQQEDSAVYLCASSLTGPPYEQYFGPGTRLTVT.

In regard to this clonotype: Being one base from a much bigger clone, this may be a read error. The DNA for the CDR3 is TGCGCCAGCAGCCCACGGACGGAGAACACCGGGGAGCCGTTTTTT. Translating it yields CASSPRTENTGEPFF. The chain employs TRBV5-1 and TRBJ2-2; tentatively, D is TRBD2 (5 bases). Germline-derived CDR1 and CDR2 are SGHRS and YFSETQ. This CDR3 region has 15 residues. The full variable domain, with the rest looked up from reference TRBV5-1 and TRBJ2-2, is KAGVTQTPRYLIKTRGQQVTLSCSPISGHRSVSWYQQTPGQGLQFLFEYFSETQRNKGNFPGRFSGRQFSNSRSEMNVSTLELGDSALYLCASSPRTENTGEPFFGEGSRLTVL.

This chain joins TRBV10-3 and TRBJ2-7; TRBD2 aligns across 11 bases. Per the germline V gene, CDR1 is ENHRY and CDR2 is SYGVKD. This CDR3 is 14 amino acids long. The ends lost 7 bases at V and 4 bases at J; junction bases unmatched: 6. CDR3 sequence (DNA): TGTGCCATCAACCAGGGACTAGCGGATTACGAGCAGTACTTC. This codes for CAINQGLADYEQYF.

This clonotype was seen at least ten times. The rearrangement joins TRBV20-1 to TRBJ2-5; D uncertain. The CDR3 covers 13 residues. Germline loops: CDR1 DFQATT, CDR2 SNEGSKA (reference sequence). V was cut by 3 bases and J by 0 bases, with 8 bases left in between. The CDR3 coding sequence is TGCAGTGCTAGTAGCCCAAACCAAGAGACCCAGTACTTC. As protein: CSASSPNQETQYF.

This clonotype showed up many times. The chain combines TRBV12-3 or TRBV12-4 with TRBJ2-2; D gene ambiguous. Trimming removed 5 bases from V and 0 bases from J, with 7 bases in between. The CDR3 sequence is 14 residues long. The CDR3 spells CASSPPANTGELFF. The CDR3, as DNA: TGTGCCAGCAGTCCCCCAGCGAACACCGGGGAGCTGTTTTTT.

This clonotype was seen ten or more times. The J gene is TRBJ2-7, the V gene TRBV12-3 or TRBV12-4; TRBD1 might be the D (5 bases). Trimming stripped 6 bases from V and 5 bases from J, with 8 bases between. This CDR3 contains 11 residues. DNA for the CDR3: TGTGCCAGCAGCCAACAGGACGAGCAGTACTTC. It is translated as CASSQQDEQYF.

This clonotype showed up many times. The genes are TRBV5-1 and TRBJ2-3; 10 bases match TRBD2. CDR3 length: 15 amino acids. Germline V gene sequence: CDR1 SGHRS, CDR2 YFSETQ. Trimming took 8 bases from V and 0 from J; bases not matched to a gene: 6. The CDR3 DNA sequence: TGCGCCAGTTCCGGACTAGCGGCTAGCACAGATACGCAGTATTTT. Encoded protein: CASSGLAASTDTQYF. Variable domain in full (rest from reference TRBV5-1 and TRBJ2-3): KAGVTQTPRYLIKTRGQQVTLSCSPISGHRSVSWYQQTPGQGLQFLFEYFSETQRNKGNFPGRFSGRQFSNSRSEMNVSTLELGDSALYLCASSGLAASTDTQYFGPGTRLTVL.

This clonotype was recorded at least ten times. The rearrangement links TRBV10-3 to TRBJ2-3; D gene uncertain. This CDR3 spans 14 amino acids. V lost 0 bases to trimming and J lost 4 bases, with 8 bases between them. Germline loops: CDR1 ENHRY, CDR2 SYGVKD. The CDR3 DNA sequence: TGTGCCATCAGTGAGTCCCCCGGATCAGATACGCAGTATTTT. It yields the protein CAISESPGSDTQYF.

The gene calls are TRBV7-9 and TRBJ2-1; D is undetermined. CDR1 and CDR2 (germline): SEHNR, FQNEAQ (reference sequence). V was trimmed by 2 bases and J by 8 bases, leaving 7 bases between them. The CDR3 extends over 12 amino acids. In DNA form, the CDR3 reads TGTGCCAGCAGCTTAACGGAGCATGAGCAGTTCTTC. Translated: CASSLTEHEQFF.